The clone carrying this T cell receptor beta chain was picked up many times. Its matching antigen is unknown. Thyroid surgery was preceded by no treatment in any patient. These data belong to a study of metastatic and nonmetastatic thyroid tumors. Background on the study: Comparative analysis of repertoires was undertaken across blood and tumor or nodule tissue obtained from malignant and benign thyroid patients. Whole-study findings and limits: When malignant thyroid tumors were compared with benign nodules, TCR beta diversity was reportedly significantly higher in the malignant tumors. This held in both blood and tumor samples.

The CDR3 loop spans 14 amino acids. V lost 7 bases, J lost 3 bases, and 13 bases lay in between. Germline CDR1 and CDR2: MDHEN and SYDVKM. In the authors' methods: The distant-metastasis classifier for papillary thyroid cancer was built from CDR3 differences across clinicopathological groups. With MiXCR, TCRdb reprocessed the PCR reads. The V and J calls shown here were made by TCRdb, not taken from the authors' results. The sample holds about 21,000 clones, about 18% seen once. The chain couples TRBV28 to TRBJ1-5; TRBD1 is a possible D gene (6 bases). This receptor was taken from a male donor with papillary thyroid cancer or a benign thyroid nodule (not recorded which). Some clones in this sample may be carry-over from other donors' samples. Material for sequencing was blood. The CDR3 coding sequence is TGTGCCAGCACCTTGGGACAAAACAATCAGCCCCAGCATTTT. Amino acid sequence: CASTLGQNNQPQHF. Variable domain in full (rest from reference TRBV28 and TRBJ1-5): DVKVTQSSRYLVKRTGEKVFLECVQDMDHENMFWYRQDPGLGLRLIYFSYDVKMKEKGDIPEGYSVSREKKERFSLILESASTNQTSMYLCASTLGQNNQPQHFGDGTRLSIL.